The rows below give T cell receptor beta chains drawn from one sample of a study of type 1 regulatory T cells. What these receptors recognize is not known. TCRdb analysed the reads with MiXCR anew, one entry per CDR3 protein. The sample lists just under 65,000 distinct CDR3 sequences, about 50% seen once, with roughly 2.2% in the top ten. The sample taken for sequencing was cultured non-Tr1 T cells, either the whole culture or a sorted T cell fraction (not recorded which). These TCRs come from a human donor in good health. CDR3s include the opening cysteine and the closing phenylalanine or tryptophan. The D gene is left open where the match is weak. Clone sizes are given selectively: once, few, many, or a class where the clone is expanded.

TRBD1	TRBV27	TRBJ2-5	few	TGTGCCAGCAGTGACAGGGGGCCGTGGGAGACCCAGTACTTC	CASSDRGPWETQYF
TRBD1	TRBV5-1	TRBJ1-4	few	TGCGCCAGCAGCACGGGACAGCGTAATGAAAAACTGTTTTTT	CASSTGQRNEKLFF
TRBD1	TRBV20-1	TRBJ2-1	many	TGCAGTGGTGCGAAGGGACAGGGGCGCCTCTCGCAGTTCTTC	CSGAKGQGRLSQFF
TRBD1	TRBV27	TRBJ1-6	few	TGTGCCAGCAGTGCGGACAGGGCTGGTTCACCCCTCCACTTT	CASSADRAGSPLHF
TRBD2	TRBV5-1	TRBJ2-3	-	TGCGCCAGCAGCCCCGGACTAGCGGGGCCCCGCACAGATACGCAGTATTTT	CASSPGLAGPRTDTQYF
-	TRBV29-1	TRBJ2-2	-	TGCAGCGTTGAAGATACAGCTTGGTCCGGGGAGCTGTTTTTT	CSVEDTAWSGELFF
TRBD2	TRBV28	TRBJ2-1	few	TGTGCCAGCAGTTTGACTAGCGCCGGCTCCTACAATGAGCAGTTCTTC	CASSLTSAGSYNEQFF
-	TRBV2	TRBJ1-5	-	TGTGCCAGCAGTGAATATCGACGCAACAATCAGCCCCAGCATTTT	CASSEYRRNNQPQHF
-	TRBV19	TRBJ2-2	-	TGTGCCAGTAGTATATGGGGTACAACCGGGGAGCTGTTTTTT	CASSIWGTTGELFF
-	TRBV10-3	TRBJ2-6	few	TGTGCCATCAGGCCGACAGCAATCTCTGGGGCCAACGTCCTGACTTTC	CAIRPTAISGANVLTF
-	TRBV19	TRBJ2-5	-	TGTGCCAGTAGTAATCGTGCAGAAGAGACCCAGTACTTC	CASSNRAEETQYF
-	TRBV5-1	TRBJ2-4	few	TGCGCCAGCAGCTTGGGGGTCTCCTTAGCCAAAAACATTCAGTACTTC	CASSLGVSLAKNIQYF
-	TRBV5-1	TRBJ2-5	-	TGCGCCAGCAGCTTACGAAGCCTTAACCAAGAGACCCAGTACTTC	CASSLRSLNQETQYF
-	TRBV7-2	TRBJ1-1	-	TGTGCCAGCAGTCGGGCGAACACTGAAGCTTTCTTT	CASSRANTEAFF
-	TRBV20-1	TRBJ2-7	-	TGCAGTGCTACTGACCCCGCGAGGGGACCCTACGAGCAGTACTTC	CSATDPARGPYEQYF
-	TRBV7-9	TRBJ1-2	-	TGTGCCAGCAGCTTAGAGGTCCCAGGGAATGGCTACACCTTC	CASSLEVPGNGYTF
TRBD2	TRBV20-1	TRBJ2-5	-	TGCAGTGCGTCCCTAGCGGGGGTAGAGACCCAGTACTTC	CSASLAGVETQYF
-	TRBV6-5	TRBJ1-2	few	TGTGCCAGTACCGGACGGGAGCAGAACTATGGCTACACCTTC	CASTGREQNYGYTF
-	TRBV11-2	TRBJ2-1	many	TGTGCCAGCAAGGGGATTAACTACAATGAGCAGTTCTTC	CASKGINYNEQFF
-	TRBV11-2	TRBJ2-7	few	TGTGCCAGCAGGGCCGGGACTCTCTACGAGCAGTACTTC	CASRAGTLYEQYF
TRBD1	TRBV7-2	TRBJ1-3	-	TGTGCCAGCAGCTACGGGGGACAGGGTCGGTCTGGAAACACCATATATTTT	CASSYGGQGRSGNTIYF
TRBD2	TRBV14	TRBJ2-3	-	TGTGCCAGCAGCCAAGGCGTAGCGGGGGGGCCCACAGATACGCAGTATTTT	CASSQGVAGGPTDTQYF
TRBD1	TRBV5-4	TRBJ2-4	once	TGTGCCAGCAGCGTGACAGGGTCGGGAAACATTCAGTACTTC	CASSVTGSGNIQYF
-	TRBV20-1	TRBJ2-5	-	TGCAGTGCTAGAGGGTTGGCGGGTTGGCAAGAGACCCAGTACTTC	CSARGLAGWQETQYF
TRBD1	TRBV7-2	TRBJ1-1	-	TGTGCCAGCAGCCAGGTCAGGGGGTCGAACATGAACACTGAAGCTTTCTTT	CASSQVRGSNMNTEAFF